This entry features one T cell receptor (beta chain) sequence. The antigen is not known. This sample was included in a study of CD8 T cell repertoires and HIV-1 epitope variants. Sequenced by immunoSEQ multiplex PCR; TCRdb stores in-frame clones only, minus some. Of 2,500 to 3,500 clones in the sample, 67% are singletons; the top ten hold around 42%. CDR1 KGHSH and CDR2 LQKENI come from the germline V gene. The germline V and J ends were trimmed by 3 bases and 5 bases, with 20 bases remaining between them. The CDR3 has 16 amino acids. V gene TRBV18 combines with J gene TRBJ2-7; no definite D call. Sequenced material: cultured CD8+ T cells derived from PBMCs. This TCR was sampled from a male donor with HIV. In nucleotides, the CDR3 is TGTGCCAGCTCACCGACCGGGTCAGTAAGAGTCCACGAGCAGTACTTC. This encodes CASSPTGSVRVHEQYF.